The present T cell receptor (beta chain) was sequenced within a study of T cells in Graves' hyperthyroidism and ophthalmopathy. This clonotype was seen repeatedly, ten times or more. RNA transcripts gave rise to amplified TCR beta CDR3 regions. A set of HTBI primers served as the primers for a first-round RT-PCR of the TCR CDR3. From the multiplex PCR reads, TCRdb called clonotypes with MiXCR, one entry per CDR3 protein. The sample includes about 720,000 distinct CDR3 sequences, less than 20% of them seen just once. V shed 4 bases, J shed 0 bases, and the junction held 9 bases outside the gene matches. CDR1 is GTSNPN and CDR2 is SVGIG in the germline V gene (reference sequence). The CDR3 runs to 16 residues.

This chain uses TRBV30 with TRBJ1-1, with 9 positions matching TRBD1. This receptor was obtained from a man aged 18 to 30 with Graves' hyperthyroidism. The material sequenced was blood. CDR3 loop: CAWTERTGVLNTEAFF. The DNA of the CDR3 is TGTGCCTGGACCGAGAGGACAGGGGTATTGAACACTGAAGCTTTCTTT.